The 8 T cell receptor beta chains below come from one sample, sequenced in a study of blood T cell repertoires in COVID-19 (dated by TCRdb to 2018 to 2021). Libraries were prepared through the immunoSEQ multiplex PCR assay. This is the immuneACCESS table as TCRdb keeps it, with only in-frame sequences that have V and J called. A part of the clones is gone; compared with another copy, unresolved V genes explain less than half, and the rest is unexplained. This sample gives roughly 64,000 clones in total; around 80% of them show up just once. 14% of the sample rests with the top ten. Source material: peripheral blood. These receptors originate from a man aged 55 to 70 with COVID-19, enrolled during active disease.

DNA for the CDR3: TGTGCCAGCAGTCCCCGACAGGGAGCAAGGTCAGAGACCCAGTACTTC. This sequence encodes CASSPRQGARSETQYF. The rearrangement joins TRBV28 to TRBJ2-5; the match to TRBD1 covers 7 bases. The germline gives CDR1 MDHEN, CDR2 SYDVKM. Germline trimming cut 5 bases from V and 4 bases from J; bases unmatched to any gene: 13. The CDR3 extends over 16 amino acids.

J is TRBJ2-7 and V is TRBV7-3; 7 nucleotides match TRBD2. Per germline, CDR1 SGHTA and CDR2 FQGTGA. This CDR3 contains 14 residues. J lost 5 bases, V lost 2 bases, and 6 bases had no gene match. The CDR3 region has the DNA TGTGCCAGCAGCTTAGGCGGGAGTATGAACGAGCAGTACTTC. Translated, it gives CASSLGGSMNEQYF.

The V and J genes are TRBV7-3 and TRBJ2-5; perhaps TRBD1 as D (5 bases). The V end lost 5 bases, the J end lost 5 bases, and 18 bases lay between the germline ends. Germline V gene data show CDR1 as SGHTA and CDR2 as FQGTGA. The CDR3 is 15 residues long. CDR3 nucleotides: TGTGCCAGCAGCCTTCAGGGTTCGTTTGGGGAGACCCAGTACTTC. As protein: CASSLQGSFGETQYF. The full variable domain, in which reference TRBV7-3 and TRBJ2-5 provide the parts outside the CDR3, is GAGVSQTPSNKVTEKGKYVELRCDPISGHTALYWYRQSLGQGPEFLIYFQGTGAADDSGLPNDRFFAVRPEGSVSTLKIQRTERGDSAVYLCASSLQGSFGETQYFGPGTRLLVL.

The chain joins TRBV15 to TRBJ2-5; possible D gene TRBD1, 5 bases. Trimming cost V 1 base and J 1 base, with 10 bases left between them. This CDR3 is 15 amino acids long. From germline, CDR1 is LNHNV and CDR2 YYDKDF (reference sequence). CDR3 protein: CATSRVRQSQETQYF. The CDR3 bases are TGTGCCACCAGCAGAGTGCGACAGTCCCAAGAGACCCAGTACTTC.

The rearrangement uses TRBV19 and TRBJ1-2; 9 bases map to TRBD1. The J segment lost 6 bases and the V segment lost 3 bases, leaving 2 bases of the junction unmatched. Looked up from germline, CDR1 is LNHDA and CDR2 is SQIVND (reference sequence). The CDR3 runs to 13 residues. The CDR3: CASSMDRGHGYTF. The CDR3 nucleotides read TGTGCCAGTAGTATGGACAGGGGTCATGGCTACACCTTC.

This clone has only a few counts. V gene TRBV5-4 combines with J gene TRBJ2-3; D perhaps matches TRBD2 (5 bases). Germline loops: CDR1 SGHNT, CDR2 YYREEE (reference sequence). CDR3 length: 15 amino acids. V shed 2 bases and J shed 0 bases, with 10 bases lying between them. CDR3 sequence: CASSLGRASTDTQYF. CDR3 nucleotide sequence: TGTGCCAGCAGCTTAGGGCGGGCTAGCACAGATACGCAGTATTTT.

This chain connects TRBV5-1 to TRBJ2-5, with a weak D call TRBD2 (5 bases). The CDR3 is 15 residues long. V lost 2 bases to trimming and J lost 2 bases, with 13 bases between them. Germline CDR1 reads SGHRS; CDR2 reads YFSETQ. This chain's CDR3 is CASSLQGLDQETQYF. The CDR3 coding sequence is TGCGCCAGCAGCTTACAAGGACTGGATCAAGAGACCCAGTACTTC.

V and J are TRBV2 and TRBJ2-3; 8 bases align to TRBD2. V shed 6 bases, J shed 4 bases, and the junction held 6 bases outside the gene matches. Per the germline V gene, CDR1 is SNHLY and CDR2 is FYNNEI. The CDR3 is 14 amino acids. The chain's CDR3 is CASSVTSGPDTQYF. As DNA, the CDR3 is TGTGCCAGCAGCGTCACTAGCGGTCCAGATACGCAGTATTTT. Full variable domain (missing parts from reference TRBV2 and TRBJ2-3): EPEVTQTPSHQVTQMGQEVILRCVPISNHLYFYWYRQILGQKVEFLVSFYNNEISEKSEIFDDQFSVERPDGSNFTLKIRSTKLEDSAMYFCASSVTSGPDTQYFGPGTRLTVL.